This is a list of T cell receptor beta chains from one sample in a study of blood T cell repertoires in COVID-19. Only in-frame clones appear in the TCRdb table, and some are missing; sequencing was by immunoSEQ multiplex PCR. In the table there are about 230,000 clones, 80% to 90% of which are singletons. Sequenced sample: peripheral blood. These receptors were taken from an elderly man with acute or convalescent COVID-19. Each CDR3 is given with its conserved first and last residue. The D gene is left open where the match is weak. Clone size is given for some rows only: seen once, a few or many times, or a class if the clone is expanded.

CDR3 DNA: TGTGCCAGCAGTTTAGAGGCGTCCCGGCAGTACTTC
CDR3 protein: CASSLEASRQYF
J gene: TRBJ2-7
clone size: .
V gene: TRBV28
D gene: .

CDR3 DNA: TGTGCCAGCAGTGAAGCGCGCCAGCGAGAGCAGTTCTTC
CDR3 protein: CASSEARQREQFF
J gene: TRBJ2-1
clone size: few
V gene: TRBV6-1
D gene: .

CDR3 DNA: TGTGCCAGTAGCCGACTAGCGGGATACAATGAGCAGTTCTTC
CDR3 protein: CASSRLAGYNEQFF
J gene: TRBJ2-1
clone size: .
V gene: TRBV19
D gene: TRBD2

CDR3 DNA: TGCGCCAGCAGTAAAGGAAGACAGGGATTCTACGAGCAGTACTTC
CDR3 protein: CASSKGRQGFYEQYF
J gene: TRBJ2-7
clone size: .
V gene: TRBV5-1
D gene: TRBD1

CDR3 DNA: TGTGCCTGGAGCCCCGGGACACTGAACACTGAAGCTTTCTTT
CDR3 protein: CAWSPGTLNTEAFF
J gene: TRBJ1-1
clone size: .
V gene: TRBV30
D gene: .

CDR3 DNA: TGTGCCAGCAGTTTATTCCTAGCGGGGGAGGCCCAGTACTTC
CDR3 protein: CASSLFLAGEAQYF
J gene: TRBJ2-5
clone size: .
V gene: TRBV28
D gene: TRBD2

CDR3 DNA: TGTGCCAGCAGCGTAGTCCCAGGGGCCACCGGGGAGCTGTTTTTT
CDR3 protein: CASSVVPGATGELFF
J gene: TRBJ2-2
clone size: .
V gene: TRBV9
D gene: .

CDR3 DNA: TGTGCCAGCAGCTCGACAGCGCCTGGTGTGCAGTACTTC
CDR3 protein: CASSSTAPGVQYF
J gene: TRBJ2-7
clone size: .
V gene: TRBV7-3
D gene: .

CDR3 DNA: TGTGCCAGTAGTAGCCGGGACAGGGCTAACTATGGCTACACCTTC
CDR3 protein: CASSSRDRANYGYTF
J gene: TRBJ1-2
clone size: .
V gene: TRBV19
D gene: TRBD1

CDR3 DNA: TGTGCCAGCGCCTCCCCACCGGGAGGCGGGCGCTCCTACGAGCAGTACTTC
CDR3 protein: CASASPPGGGRSYEQYF
J gene: TRBJ2-7
clone size: .
V gene: TRBV28
D gene: TRBD2

CDR3 DNA: TGTGCCAGCAGCTTCGTCCAGGGCTCCTACGAGCAGTACTTC
CDR3 protein: CASSFVQGSYEQYF
J gene: TRBJ2-7
clone size: .
V gene: TRBV7-2
D gene: .

CDR3 DNA: TGTGCCAGTAGCCTCTGGGACAGGCTTTCGTCTGGCTACACCTTC
CDR3 protein: CASSLWDRLSSGYTF
J gene: TRBJ1-2
clone size: .
V gene: TRBV19
D gene: TRBD1

CDR3 DNA: TGCGCCAGCAGTCCAACGGCCAGCGGGGGGTACGAGCAGTACTTC
CDR3 protein: CASSPTASGGYEQYF
J gene: TRBJ2-7
clone size: .
V gene: TRBV5-1
D gene: TRBD2

CDR3 DNA: TGCGCCAGCAGCTTGTCTCCACTAGCGGGAGGATTCAATGAGCAGTTCTTC
CDR3 protein: CASSLSPLAGGFNEQFF
J gene: TRBJ2-1
clone size: medium-sized
V gene: TRBV5-1
D gene: TRBD2

CDR3 DNA: TGTGCCAGCAGCGGCGCGGGTGCAACTAATGAAAAACTGTTTTTT
CDR3 protein: CASSGAGATNEKLFF
J gene: TRBJ1-4
clone size: .
V gene: TRBV5-6
D gene: .

CDR3 DNA: TGTGCCAGCAGCATTAGATCCCCGCGGGCCTACAATGAGCAGTTCTTC
CDR3 protein: CASSIRSPRAYNEQFF
J gene: TRBJ2-1
clone size: few
V gene: TRBV7-9
D gene: .

CDR3 DNA: TGTGCCAGCAGTTTGAGGGGGTGGGAGACCCAGTACTTC
CDR3 protein: CASSLRGWETQYF
J gene: TRBJ2-5
clone size: once
V gene: TRBV28
D gene: .

CDR3 DNA: TGTGCCAGCAGTTTTGGAACAGCTGGCTACACCTTC
CDR3 protein: CASSFGTAGYTF
J gene: TRBJ1-2
clone size: .
V gene: TRBV28
D gene: .

CDR3 DNA: TGTGCCAGCAGATCCACAGGAACCAGTGAGCAGTTCTTC
CDR3 protein: CASRSTGTSEQFF
J gene: TRBJ2-1
clone size: .
V gene: TRBV6-5
D gene: .

CDR3 DNA: TGCGCCAGCAGAACCGGGACAGGACCCTACGAGCAGTACTTC
CDR3 protein: CASRTGTGPYEQYF
J gene: TRBJ2-7
clone size: .
V gene: TRBV10-2
D gene: TRBD1

CDR3 DNA: TGTGCCAGCAGCTCACCGGGACTACGCAATGAGCAGTTCTTC
CDR3 protein: CASSSPGLRNEQFF
J gene: TRBJ2-1
clone size: .
V gene: TRBV6-6
D gene: TRBD2

CDR3 DNA: TGTGCCAGCAGCTTAGGGCCGCAGTCAGAGACCCAGTACTTC
CDR3 protein: CASSLGPQSETQYF
J gene: TRBJ2-5
clone size: .
V gene: TRBV7-8
D gene: .